A selection of T cell receptor beta chains follows, all from one sample in a study of blood T cell repertoires in COVID-19. Measured with immunoSEQ multiplex PCR; TCRdb has only the in-frame clones, and not every one. This table holds under 250,000 clones, just over 85% found once. Sequenced sample: peripheral blood. These receptors originate from a man of 80 years or more with acute or convalescent COVID-19. CDR3s include the opening cysteine and the closing phenylalanine or tryptophan. Each record gives: J gene, clone size, V gene, D gene, CDR3 protein, CDR3 DNA. A D gene is named only where the DNA matches it firmly. Some rows have no size entry. The others give once, few or many, or a class for an expanded clone.

j_call: TRBJ1-5; clone_size: NA; v_call: TRBV12-5; d_call: NA; cdr3_aa: CASGSGVIGSQPQHF; cdr3_nt: TGTGCTAGTGGATCAGGGGTCATAGGCAGTCAGCCCCAGCATTTT
j_call: TRBJ1-5; clone_size: NA; v_call: TRBV7-8; d_call: NA; cdr3_aa: CASSLTSQPQHF; cdr3_nt: TGTGCCAGCAGCCTAACTTCCCAGCCCCAGCATTTT
j_call: TRBJ2-5; clone_size: NA; v_call: TRBV13; d_call: TRBD2; cdr3_aa: CASSFPTSGKETQYF; cdr3_nt: TGTGCCAGCAGCTTCCCGACTAGCGGGAAAGAGACCCAGTACTTC
j_call: TRBJ1-6; clone_size: NA; v_call: TRBV14; d_call: TRBD1; cdr3_aa: CASSQSLRQGNSPLHF; cdr3_nt: TGTGCCAGCAGCCAATCTCTAAGACAGGGAAATTCACCCCTCCACTTT
j_call: TRBJ2-3; clone_size: NA; v_call: TRBV15; d_call: NA; cdr3_aa: CATSRGQSTDTQYF; cdr3_nt: TGTGCCACCAGCAGAGGTCAGTCTACAGATACGCAGTATTTT
j_call: TRBJ1-2; clone_size: NA; v_call: TRBV5-5; d_call: NA; cdr3_aa: CASSFQGTGGYTF; cdr3_nt: TGTGCCAGCAGCTTCCAGGGGACGGGAGGCTACACCTTC
j_call: TRBJ1-2; clone_size: NA; v_call: TRBV2; d_call: NA; cdr3_aa: CASSEALNYGYTF; cdr3_nt: TGTGCCAGCAGTGAAGCCCTCAACTATGGCTACACCTTC
j_call: TRBJ1-4; clone_size: NA; v_call: TRBV18; d_call: NA; cdr3_aa: CASSTSAGATNEKLFF; cdr3_nt: TGTGCCAGCTCAACCTCGGCAGGGGCAACTAATGAAAAACTGTTTTTT
j_call: TRBJ1-2; clone_size: NA; v_call: TRBV6-5; d_call: NA; cdr3_aa: CASTPGAYGYTF; cdr3_nt: TGTGCCAGCACGCCAGGGGCCTATGGCTACACCTTC
j_call: TRBJ2-7; clone_size: once; v_call: TRBV4-3; d_call: NA; cdr3_aa: CASSQASQGTYEQYF; cdr3_nt: TGCGCCAGCAGCCAAGCGTCCCAGGGTACCTACGAGCAGTACTTC
j_call: TRBJ2-3; clone_size: NA; v_call: TRBV27; d_call: TRBD2; cdr3_aa: CASTPQREGPTDTQYF; cdr3_nt: TGTGCCAGCACCCCCCAGCGGGAGGGCCCCACAGATACGCAGTATTTT
j_call: TRBJ2-3; clone_size: NA; v_call: TRBV7-2; d_call: TRBD2; cdr3_aa: CASSLAVGTSGRLSSTDTQYF; cdr3_nt: TGTGCCAGCAGCTTAGCGGTGGGCACTAGCGGGAGGTTATCTAGCACAGATACGCAGTATTTT
j_call: TRBJ2-7; clone_size: NA; v_call: TRBV18; d_call: TRBD1; cdr3_aa: CASSPRGQGAGSSYEQYF; cdr3_nt: TGTGCCAGCTCACCTAGGGGACAGGGTGCGGGTAGCTCCTACGAGCAGTACTTC
j_call: TRBJ2-2; clone_size: NA; v_call: TRBV5-4; d_call: TRBD2; cdr3_aa: CASSPVGGGTNTGELFF; cdr3_nt: TGTGCCAGCAGCCCGGTGGGGGGGGGAACGAACACCGGGGAGCTGTTTTTT